This T cell receptor beta chain derives from a study of blood T cell repertoires in COVID-19. The repertoire was sequenced with immunoSEQ multiplex PCR; TCRdb's copy has only in-frame clones and lacks some. This sample has 93,000 or so clones, with over 75% found just once. Losses at the gene ends were 3 bases for V and 6 bases for J; bases not matched to a gene: 11. Germline lookup yields CDR1 SEHNR and CDR2 FQNEAQ (reference sequence). CDR3 length equals 16 residues. The source of this sequence is a human donor in a cohort sampled during active or convalescent COVID-19. The rearrangement uses TRBV7-9 and TRBJ2-3, with TRBD1 identical over 8 bases. Sequenced sample: peripheral blood. The CDR3 nucleotides are TGTGCCAGCAGCTTCTCTTCCGGACAGGGTAGGGATACGCAGTATTTT. Translation gives CASSFSSGQGRDTQYF.